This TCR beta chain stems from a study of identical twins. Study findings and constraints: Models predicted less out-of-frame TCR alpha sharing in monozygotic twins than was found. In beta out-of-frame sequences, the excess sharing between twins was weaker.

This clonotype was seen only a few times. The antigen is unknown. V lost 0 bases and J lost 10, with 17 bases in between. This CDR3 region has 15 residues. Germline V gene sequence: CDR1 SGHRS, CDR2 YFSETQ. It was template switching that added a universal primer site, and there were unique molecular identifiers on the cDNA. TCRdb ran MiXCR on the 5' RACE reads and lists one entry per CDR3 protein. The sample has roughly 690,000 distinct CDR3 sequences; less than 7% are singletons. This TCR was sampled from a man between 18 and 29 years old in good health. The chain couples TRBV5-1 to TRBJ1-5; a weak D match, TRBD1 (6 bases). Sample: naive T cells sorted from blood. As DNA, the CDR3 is TGCGCCAGCAGCTTGGAGGGGGAGAAGAGTCAACCCCAGCATTTT. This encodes CASSLEGEKSQPQHF.